This passage covers 21 T cell receptor beta chains from one sample sequenced in a study of T cell responses to AZD1222 COVID-19 vaccine. Assay used: immunoSEQ multiplex PCR; TCRdb lists only in-frame clones, some missing. The profile shows 150,000 to 200,000 clones, 88% of them singletons. The sequences come from peripheral blood, collected 28 days after the second AZD1222 dose. The receptors here all came from an adult who received the AZD1222 COVID-19 vaccine.

The chain recombines TRBV9 with TRBJ2-7, with TRBD1 as a possible D gene (5 bases). The CDR3 has 14 residues. Trimming removed 0 bases from V and 2 bases from J, with 9 bases in between. Germline assignment: CDR1 SGDLS and CDR2 YYNGEE. CDR3 sequence: CASSVGIGAYEQYF. DNA for the CDR3: TGTGCCAGCAGCGTAGGCATAGGGGCCTACGAGCAGTACTTC.

This chain connects TRBV25-1 to TRBJ1-4, with a weak D call TRBD1 (6 bases). The CDR3 is 15 amino acids. Germline values: CDR1 MGHDK, CDR2 SYGVNS. Trimming pared 6 bases from V and 6 bases from J, leaving 17 bases between. In DNA form, the CDR3 reads TGTGCCAGCAGCCCAGCCGGGACACAGGATGAAAAACTGTTTTTT. It translates to CASSPAGTQDEKLFF.

This chain uses TRBV30 with TRBJ1-4; D unresolved. V was clipped by 7 bases and J by 4 bases, with 7 bases between them. The germline V gene has CDR1 GTSNPN and CDR2 SVGIG (reference sequence). The CDR3 covers 11 residues. The CDR3 nucleotides read TGTGCCTTTCGAAGTAATGAAAAACTGTTTTTT. As protein: CAFRSNEKLFF. Complete variable domain (other parts from reference TRBV30 and TRBJ1-4): SQTIHQWPATLVQPVGSPLSLECTVEGTSNPNLYWYRQAAGRGLQLLFYSVGIGQISSEVPQNLSASRPQDRQFILSSKKLLLSDSGFYLCAFRSNEKLFFGSGTQLSVL.

The genes are TRBV12-3 or TRBV12-4 and TRBJ1-1; the D is unclear. This CDR3 is 13 amino acids long. Deletions cut 6 bases from V and 5 bases from J, with 13 bases between. This chain's CDR3 is CASRKRTFTEAFF. CDR3 bases: TGTGCCAGCAGGAAAAGGACTTTTACTGAAGCTTTCTTT.

The genes are TRBV6-5 and TRBJ1-5; possibly TRBD1 for D (6 bases). The CDR3 is made up of 13 amino acids. Germline V gives CDR1 MNHEY, CDR2 SVGAGI. Trimming shortened V by 4 bases and J by 7 bases, and 11 bases separated the two germline ends. CDR3 protein: CASSSHGGQPQHF. The CDR3 DNA follows: TGTGCCAGCAGTTCCCATGGGGGCCAGCCCCAGCATTTT.

On this clone itself: Distinct nucleotide sequences in the sample also encode this CDR3. The chain couples TRBV11-2 to TRBJ1-6; no reliable D call. Trimming left V 3 bases short and J 7 bases short, with 4 bases between. The length of the CDR3 is 12 residues. Germline CDR1 SGHAT, CDR2 FQNNGV. Here the CDR3 reads CASSFRNSPLHF. In nucleotides, the CDR3 is TGTGCCAGCAGCTTTAGGAATTCACCCCTCCACTTT.

This clone is a singleton in its sample. This chain connects TRBV11-2 to TRBJ1-6, with D perhaps TRBD1 (6 bases). The V end lost 7 bases, the J end lost 7 bases, and 14 bases lay between the germline ends. The CDR3 loop spans 14 amino acids. Germline values: CDR1 SGHAT, CDR2 FQNNGV. For the CDR3, the DNA is TGTGCCAGCACCGACTTAGGGACAAATTCACCCCTCCACTTT. Residues: CASTDLGTNSPLHF. The complete variable domain, with remaining parts taken from reference TRBV11-2 and TRBJ1-6, reads EAGVAQSPRYKIIEKRQSVAFWCNPISGHATLYWYQQILGQGPKLLIQFQNNGVVDDSQLPKDRFSAERLKGVDSTLKIQPAKLEDSAVYLCASTDLGTNSPLHFGNGTRLTVT.

CDR3 protein: CASSIDLGQLSGNTIYF. DNA for the CDR3: TGTGCCAGTAGTATAGACTTGGGACAGCTCTCTGGAAACACCATATATTTT. The chain has TRBV19 and TRBJ1-3, with TRBD1 identical over 7 bases. V trimming: 0 bases; J trimming: 0 bases; junction bases outside the gene matches: 5. Germline V gene data show CDR1 as LNHDA and CDR2 as SQIVND (reference sequence). The CDR3 extends over 17 amino acids.

This chain links TRBV19 with TRBJ1-3, with D possibly being TRBD1 (6 bases). With 11 bases removed from V and 2 bases from J, the gap between germline ends came to 10 bases. Germline CDR1 is LNHDA and CDR2 is SQIVND (reference sequence). There are 12 residues in the CDR3. CDR3 DNA sequence: TGTGCCTCACAGGGCACTGGAAACACCATATATTTT. Translating it yields CASQGTGNTIYF.

The V gene is TRBV7-6, the J gene TRBJ2-3, with 11 bases matching TRBD2. This CDR3 spans 16 amino acids. The trim removed 3 bases at V and 6 bases at J, leaving 8 bases unmatched. The germline gives CDR1 SGHVS, CDR2 FNYEAQ. CDR3 DNA: TGTGCCAGCAGCTTTGGGGTAGCGGGGGGGCCCGATACGCAGTATTTT. This encodes CASSFGVAGGPDTQYF.

The rearrangement uses TRBV20-1 and TRBJ1-3; no firm D call. The V end was cut by 3 bases, the J end by 5 bases, with 11 bases between. Germline CDR1 is DFQATT and CDR2 is SNEGSKA (reference sequence). This CDR3 has 13 residues. The CDR3 coding sequence is TGCAGTGCTAGTTTCTCTCCGAGAAACACCATATATTTT. Encoded protein: CSASFSPRNTIYF.

This chain uses TRBV19 with TRBJ1-1, with 7 positions matching TRBD1. The CDR3 covers 14 residues. Germline CDR1 and CDR2: LNHDA and SQIVND (reference sequence). V lost 4 bases and J lost 0; bases outside the gene matches: 2. In DNA form, the CDR3 reads TGTGCCAGTAGTACAGACAGGGTGAACACTGAAGCTTTCTTT. This translates into CASSTDRVNTEAFF. The whole variable domain, remainder taken from reference TRBV19 and TRBJ1-1, is DGGITQSPKYLFRKEGQNVTLSCEQNLNHDAMYWYRQDPGQGLRLIYYSQIVNDFQKGDIAEGYSVSREKKESFPLTVTSAQKNPTAFYLCASSTDRVNTEAFFGQGTRLTVV.

This clone was seen a single time. The chain employs TRBV6-1 and TRBJ2-2; 8 bases match TRBD1. CDR1 and CDR2 from the germline V gene are MNHNS and SASEGT. This CDR3 contains 14 residues. V lost 3 bases and J lost 3; bases outside the gene matches: 0. The CDR3 here is CASSDRGHTGELFF. CDR3 nucleotides: TGTGCCAGCAGTGACAGGGGGCACACCGGGGAGCTGTTTTTT.

The chain combines TRBV11-2 with TRBJ1-2; D possibly corresponds to TRBD1 (5 bases). This CDR3 spans 16 amino acids. CDR1 and CDR2 from the germline V gene are SGHAT and FQNNGV. V was trimmed by 2 bases and J by 8 bases, leaving 21 bases between them. CDR3 coding DNA: TGTGCCAGCAGCTTACTGCCCGGGACTCCCCACAGAGGCTACACCTTC. This sequence encodes CASSLLPGTPHRGYTF.

The gene calls are TRBV4-1 and TRBJ1-4, with D hard to call. The CDR3 totals 15 residues. V was clipped by 4 bases and J by 0 bases, with 9 bases between them. Looked up from germline, CDR1 is MGHRA and CDR2 is YSYEKL. This CDR3 reads CASSLAAATNEKLFF. As DNA, the CDR3 is TGCGCCAGCAGCCTCGCTGCCGCAACTAATGAAAAACTGTTTTTT.

The CDR3 nucleotides read TGTGCCACCAGCTTACGGACAGAGGGCTCTTCCGAGCAGTACTTC. It is translated as CATSLRTEGSSEQYF. The V gene is TRBV15, the J gene TRBJ2-7; maybe TRBD1 (6 bases). The CDR3 totals 15 residues. The V gene's germline CDR1 is LNHNV and CDR2 YYDKDF (reference sequence). V gave up 5 bases and J gave up 6 bases, with 20 bases separating them.

V and J are TRBV6-5 and TRBJ1-2; 7 bases are shared with TRBD1. The trim removed 5 bases at V and 0 bases at J, leaving 0 bases unmatched. Per the germline V gene, CDR1 is MNHEY and CDR2 is SVGAGI. This CDR3 is built from 13 residues. The CDR3, as DNA: TGTGCCAGCAGTCAGGGGGCTAACTATGGCTACACCTTC. Translation: CASSQGANYGYTF.

This clone has only a few counts. The rearrangement joins TRBV11-2 to TRBJ1-2, with TRBD1 matching 11 bases. The V segment lost 5 bases and the J segment 5 bases; nucleotides outside the gene matches: 10. The CDR3 has 16 residues. Germline loops: CDR1 SGHAT, CDR2 FQNNGV. This CDR3 reads CASSQRSGTGGYGYTF. The CDR3 region has the DNA TGTGCCAGCAGCCAACGATCCGGGACAGGGGGTTATGGCTACACCTTC. Looking up the rest from reference TRBV11-2 and TRBJ1-2 gives the full variable domain: EAGVAQSPRYKIIEKRQSVAFWCNPISGHATLYWYQQILGQGPKLLIQFQNNGVVDDSQLPKDRFSAERLKGVDSTLKIQPAKLEDSAVYLCASSQRSGTGGYGYTFGSGTRLTVV.

The rearrangement links TRBV6-4 to TRBJ1-5; possible D gene TRBD1, 5 bases. The CDR3 has 17 residues. Trimming shortened V by 0 bases and J by 0 bases, and 12 bases separated the two germline ends. Germline V lookup: CDR1 MRHNA, CDR2 SNTAGT. The CDR3 reads CASSDSKGTVSNQPQHF. The CDR3 DNA reads TGTGCCAGCAGTGACTCAAAGGGGACGGTTAGCAATCAGCCCCAGCATTTT.

The genes are TRBV25-1 and TRBJ1-2; perhaps TRBD1 as D (5 bases). Germline V lookup: CDR1 MGHDK, CDR2 SYGVNS. The germline V and J ends were trimmed by 1 base and 7 bases, with 10 bases remaining between them. The CDR3 is 13 residues long. The CDR3 DNA follows: TGTGCCAGCAGTGAATTCGGGGGTGGTGGCTACACCTTC. It is translated as CASSEFGGGGYTF.

The chain uses TRBV11-2 and TRBJ2-7; TRBD2 aligns across 8 bases. The CDR3 loop spans 15 amino acids. From germline, CDR1 is SGHAT and CDR2 FQNNGV. After removal of 5 bases from V and 2 bases from J, the junction contained 8 bases not matched to a gene. The CDR3 is CASSLDSGTTYEQYF. The CDR3 nucleotides read TGTGCCAGCAGCCTGGATAGCGGGACAACCTACGAGCAGTACTTC.